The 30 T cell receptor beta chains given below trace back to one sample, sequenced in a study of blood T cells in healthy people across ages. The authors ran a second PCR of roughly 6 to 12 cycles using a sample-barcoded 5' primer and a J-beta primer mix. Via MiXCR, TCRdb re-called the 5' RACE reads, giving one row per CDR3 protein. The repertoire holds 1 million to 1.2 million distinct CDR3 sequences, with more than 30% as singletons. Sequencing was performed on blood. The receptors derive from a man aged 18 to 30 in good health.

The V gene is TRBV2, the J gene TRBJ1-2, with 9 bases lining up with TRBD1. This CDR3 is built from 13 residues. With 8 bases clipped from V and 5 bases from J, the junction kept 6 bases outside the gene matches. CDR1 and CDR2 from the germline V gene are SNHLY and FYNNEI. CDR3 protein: CASQGQGNYGYTF. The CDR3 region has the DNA TGTGCCAGCCAAGGACAGGGGAATTATGGCTACACCTTC.

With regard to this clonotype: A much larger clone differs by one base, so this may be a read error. CDR3 region: CSAGEQETQFF. The DNA for the CDR3 is TGCAGTGCAGGCGAACAAGAGACCCAGTTCTTC. The V gene is TRBV20-1, the J gene TRBJ2-1, with no clear D. The germline V and J ends were trimmed by 6 bases and 13 bases, with 16 bases remaining between them. This CDR3 is built from 11 residues. CDR1 and CDR2 (germline): DFQATT, SNEGSKA (reference sequence).

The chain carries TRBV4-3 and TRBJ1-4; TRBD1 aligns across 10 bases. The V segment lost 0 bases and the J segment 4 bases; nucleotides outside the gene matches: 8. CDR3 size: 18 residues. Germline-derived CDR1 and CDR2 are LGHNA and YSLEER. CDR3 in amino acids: CASSQDDGDRGRNEKLFF. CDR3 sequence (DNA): TGCGCCAGCAGCCAAGATGATGGGGACAGGGGCCGTAATGAAAAACTGTTTTTT.

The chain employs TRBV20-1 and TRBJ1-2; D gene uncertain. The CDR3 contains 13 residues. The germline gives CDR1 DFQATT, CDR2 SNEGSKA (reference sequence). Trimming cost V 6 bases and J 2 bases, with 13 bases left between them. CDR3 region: CSAPDGNNYGYTF. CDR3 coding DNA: TGCAGTGCGCCGGACGGAAACAACTATGGCTACACCTTC.

The DNA of the CDR3 is TGCGCCAGCAGCCCGGGACAGGGAGACGCTGAAGCTTTCTTT. This sequence encodes CASSPGQGDAEAFF. The rearrangement uses TRBV5-1 and TRBJ1-1; 9 bases are shared with TRBD1. CDR1 is SGHRS and CDR2 is YFSETQ in the germline V gene. With 4 bases clipped from V and 6 bases from J, the junction kept 7 bases outside the gene matches. This CDR3 has 14 residues.

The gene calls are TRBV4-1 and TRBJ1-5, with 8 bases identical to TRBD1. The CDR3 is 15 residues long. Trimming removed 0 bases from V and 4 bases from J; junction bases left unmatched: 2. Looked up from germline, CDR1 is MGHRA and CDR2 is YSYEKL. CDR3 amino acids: CASSQETGANQPQHF. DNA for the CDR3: TGCGCCAGCAGCCAAGAGACAGGGGCAAATCAGCCCCAGCATTTT.

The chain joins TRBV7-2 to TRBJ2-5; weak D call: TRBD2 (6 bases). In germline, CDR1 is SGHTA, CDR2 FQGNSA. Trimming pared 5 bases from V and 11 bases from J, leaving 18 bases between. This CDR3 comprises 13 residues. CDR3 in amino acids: CASSGGTYNEQYF. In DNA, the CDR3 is TGTGCCAGCAGCGGGGGGACCTACAATGAGCAGTACTTC.

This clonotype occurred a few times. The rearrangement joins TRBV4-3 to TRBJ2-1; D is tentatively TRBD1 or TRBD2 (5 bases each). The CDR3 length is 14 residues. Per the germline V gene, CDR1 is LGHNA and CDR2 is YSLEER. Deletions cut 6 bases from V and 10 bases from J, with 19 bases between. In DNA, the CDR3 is TGCGCCAGCAGTCCTAAGGGGCTAGCCCGAGAGCAGTTCTTC. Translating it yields CASSPKGLAREQFF.

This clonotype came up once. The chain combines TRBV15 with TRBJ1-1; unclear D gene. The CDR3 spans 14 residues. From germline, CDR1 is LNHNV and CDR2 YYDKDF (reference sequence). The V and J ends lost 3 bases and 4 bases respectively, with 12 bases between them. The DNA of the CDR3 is TGTGCCACCAGCAGTATCCGGGAGGCCACTGAAGCTTTCTTT. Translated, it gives CATSSIREATEAFF.

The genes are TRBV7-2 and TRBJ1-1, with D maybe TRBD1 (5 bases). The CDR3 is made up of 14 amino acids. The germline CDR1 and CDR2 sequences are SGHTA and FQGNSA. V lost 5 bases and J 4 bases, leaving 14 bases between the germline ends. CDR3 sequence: CASSVDYGTTEAFF. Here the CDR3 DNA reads TGTGCCAGCAGCGTAGACTACGGGACCACTGAAGCTTTCTTT.

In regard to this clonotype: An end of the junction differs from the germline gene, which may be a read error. The CDR3 protein is CASSQGVGLKNTQYF. The CDR3 DNA is TGCGCCAGCAGCCAAGGGGTGGGGCTCAAAAACACTCAGTACTTC. The V call is TRBV4-3, the J call TRBJ2-4; tentative D call: TRBD1 (5 bases). The CDR3 contains 15 residues. In germline, CDR1 is LGHNA, CDR2 YSLEER.

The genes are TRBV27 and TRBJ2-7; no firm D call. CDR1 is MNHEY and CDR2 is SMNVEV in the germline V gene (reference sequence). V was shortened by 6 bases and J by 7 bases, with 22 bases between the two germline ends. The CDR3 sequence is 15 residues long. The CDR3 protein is CASSPGDFGVEEQYF. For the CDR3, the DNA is TGTGCCAGCAGCCCAGGCGATTTTGGGGTGGAGGAGCAGTACTTC.

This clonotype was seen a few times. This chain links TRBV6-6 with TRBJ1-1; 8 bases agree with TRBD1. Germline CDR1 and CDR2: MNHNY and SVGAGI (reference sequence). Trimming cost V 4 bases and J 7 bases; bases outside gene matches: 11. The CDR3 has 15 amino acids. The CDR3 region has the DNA TGTGCCAGCAGTTCCGGGACAGGCCTTTGGGGTGAAGCTTTCTTT. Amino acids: CASSSGTGLWGEAFF.

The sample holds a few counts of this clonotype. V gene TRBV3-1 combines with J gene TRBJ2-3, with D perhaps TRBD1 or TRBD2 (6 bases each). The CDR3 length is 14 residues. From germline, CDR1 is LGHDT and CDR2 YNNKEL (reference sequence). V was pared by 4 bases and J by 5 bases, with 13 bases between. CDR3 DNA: TGTGCCAGCAGCCTATCCGAGGGGGGAGATACGCAGTATTTT. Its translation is CASSLSEGGDTQYF.

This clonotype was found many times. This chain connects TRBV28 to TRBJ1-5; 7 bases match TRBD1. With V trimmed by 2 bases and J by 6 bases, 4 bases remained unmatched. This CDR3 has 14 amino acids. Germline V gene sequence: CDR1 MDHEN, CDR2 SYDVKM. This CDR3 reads CASSLRQGSQPQHF. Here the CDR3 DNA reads TGTGCCAGCAGTTTACGACAGGGTAGTCAGCCCCAGCATTTT.

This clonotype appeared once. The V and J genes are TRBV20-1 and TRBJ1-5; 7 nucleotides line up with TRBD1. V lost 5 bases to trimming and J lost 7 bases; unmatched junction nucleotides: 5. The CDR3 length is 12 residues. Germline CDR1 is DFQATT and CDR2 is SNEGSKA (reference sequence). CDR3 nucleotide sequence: TGCAGTGCTGCCCAGGGGGACCAGCCCCAGCATTTT. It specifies CSAAQGDQPQHF.

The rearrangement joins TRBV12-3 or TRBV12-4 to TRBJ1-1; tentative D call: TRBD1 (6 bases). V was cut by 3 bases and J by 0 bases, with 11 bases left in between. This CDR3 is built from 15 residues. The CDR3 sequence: CASSFVGAVNTEAFF. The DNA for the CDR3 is TGTGCCAGCAGTTTTGTGGGGGCCGTGAACACTGAAGCTTTCTTT.

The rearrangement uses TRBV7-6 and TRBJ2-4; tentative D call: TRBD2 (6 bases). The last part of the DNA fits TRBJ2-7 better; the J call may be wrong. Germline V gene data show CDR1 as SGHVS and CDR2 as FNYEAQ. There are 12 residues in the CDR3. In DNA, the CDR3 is TGTGCCAGCAGCCCCAAGGGAGGCGAGCAGTACTTC. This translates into CASSPKGGEQYF.

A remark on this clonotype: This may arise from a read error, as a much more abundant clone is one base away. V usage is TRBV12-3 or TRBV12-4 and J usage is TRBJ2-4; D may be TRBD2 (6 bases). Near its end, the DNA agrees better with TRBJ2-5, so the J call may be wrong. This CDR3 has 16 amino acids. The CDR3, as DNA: TGTGCCAGCATCATTTCCACAAAGGCCGTGGGAGGGACCCAGTACTTC. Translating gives CASIISTKAVGGTQYF.

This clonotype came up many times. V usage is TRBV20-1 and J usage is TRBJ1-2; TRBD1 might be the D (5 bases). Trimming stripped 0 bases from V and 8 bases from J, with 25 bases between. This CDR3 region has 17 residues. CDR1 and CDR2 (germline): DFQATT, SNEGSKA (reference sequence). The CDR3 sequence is CSARESGQGMGVYGYTF. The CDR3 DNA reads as TGCAGTGCTAGAGAGTCTGGGCAGGGAATGGGTGTTTACGGCTACACCTTC.

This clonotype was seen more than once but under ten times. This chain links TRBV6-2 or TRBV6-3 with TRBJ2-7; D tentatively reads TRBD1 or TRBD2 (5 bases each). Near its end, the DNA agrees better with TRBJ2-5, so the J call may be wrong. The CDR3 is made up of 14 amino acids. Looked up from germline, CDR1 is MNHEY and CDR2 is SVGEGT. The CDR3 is CASTPGASRETQYF. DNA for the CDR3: TGTGCCAGCACTCCCGGGGCTAGTCGTGAGACCCAGTACTTC.

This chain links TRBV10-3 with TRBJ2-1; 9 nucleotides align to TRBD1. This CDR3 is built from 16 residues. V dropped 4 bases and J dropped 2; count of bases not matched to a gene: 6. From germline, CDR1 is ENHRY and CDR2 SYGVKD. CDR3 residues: CAISVVRDRAYNEQFF. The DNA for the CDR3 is TGTGCCATCAGTGTTGTAAGGGACAGGGCCTACAATGAGCAGTTCTTC.

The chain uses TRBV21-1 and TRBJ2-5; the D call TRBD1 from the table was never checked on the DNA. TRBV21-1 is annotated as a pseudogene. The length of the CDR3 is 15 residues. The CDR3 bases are TGTGCCAGCATCGACCGACAGGGAAGACACAATGAGCAGTACTTC. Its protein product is CASIDRQGRHNEQYF.

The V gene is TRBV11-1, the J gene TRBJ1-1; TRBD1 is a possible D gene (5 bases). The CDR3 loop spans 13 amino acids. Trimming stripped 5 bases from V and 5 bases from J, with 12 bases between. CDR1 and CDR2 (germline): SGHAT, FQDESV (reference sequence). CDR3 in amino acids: CASSLPEGTEAFF. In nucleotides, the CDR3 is TGTGCCAGCAGCCTTCCAGAGGGGACTGAAGCTTTCTTT.

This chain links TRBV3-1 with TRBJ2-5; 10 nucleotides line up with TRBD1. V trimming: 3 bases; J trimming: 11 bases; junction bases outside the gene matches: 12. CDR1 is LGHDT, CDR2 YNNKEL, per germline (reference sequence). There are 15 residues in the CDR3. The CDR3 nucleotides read TGTGCCAGCAGCCAGACAGGGGGCGCCTGGAATGAGCAGTACTTC. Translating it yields CASSQTGGAWNEQYF.

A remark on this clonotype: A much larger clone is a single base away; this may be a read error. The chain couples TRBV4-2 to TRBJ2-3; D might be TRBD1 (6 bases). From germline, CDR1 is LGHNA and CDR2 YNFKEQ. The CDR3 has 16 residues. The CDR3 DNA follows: TGTGTCAGCAGCCAAGGCGACAGGACTAGCACAGATACGCAGTATTTT. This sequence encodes CVSSQGDRTSTDTQYF.

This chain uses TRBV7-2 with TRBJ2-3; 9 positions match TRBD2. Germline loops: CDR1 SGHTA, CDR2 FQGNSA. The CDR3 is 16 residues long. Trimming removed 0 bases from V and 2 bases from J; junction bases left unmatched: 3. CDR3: CASSLAGTSPTDTQYF. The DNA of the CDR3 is TGTGCCAGCAGCTTAGCGGGGACTAGCCCCACAGATACGCAGTATTTT.

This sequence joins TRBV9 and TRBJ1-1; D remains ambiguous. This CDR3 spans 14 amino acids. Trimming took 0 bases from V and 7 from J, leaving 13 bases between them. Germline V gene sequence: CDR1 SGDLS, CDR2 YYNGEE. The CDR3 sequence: CASSVALLGSEAFF. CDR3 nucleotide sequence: TGTGCCAGCAGCGTAGCACTGCTCGGGAGTGAAGCTTTCTTT.

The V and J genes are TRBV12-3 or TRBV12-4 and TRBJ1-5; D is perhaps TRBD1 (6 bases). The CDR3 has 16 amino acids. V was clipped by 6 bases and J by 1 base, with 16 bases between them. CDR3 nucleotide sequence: TGTGCCAGCAGCTCAACAGGGAAGAAAAGCAATCAGCCCCAGCATTTT. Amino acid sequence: CASSSTGKKSNQPQHF.

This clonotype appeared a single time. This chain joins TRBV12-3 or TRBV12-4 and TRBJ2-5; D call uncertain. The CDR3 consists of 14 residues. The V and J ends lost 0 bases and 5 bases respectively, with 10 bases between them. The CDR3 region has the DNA TGTGCCAGCAGTTTAGCATACAACCTCGAGACCCAGTACTTC. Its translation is CASSLAYNLETQYF.